Listed below are T cell receptor beta chains from one sample, sequenced in a study of blood T cell repertoires in COVID-19. The data were produced by immunoSEQ multiplex PCR, yet TCRdb's version contains in-frame clones alone and is incomplete. Counted here are over 200,000 clones, 75% to 90% occurring once; the ten biggest clones make up 4% to 5.5%. The sequenced sample was peripheral blood. The receptors come from a human donor in a cohort sampled during active COVID-19. Both conserved end residues are part of each CDR3. The order of the fields is clone size, D gene, V gene, J gene, CDR3 DNA, CDR3 protein. A D gene is named only where the DNA matches it firmly. Some rows mark clone size as missing; the rest say once, few, many or name a class of expanded clone.

clone size: NA
D gene: TRBD2
V gene: TRBV19
J gene: TRBJ2-1
CDR3 DNA: TGTGCCAGTAGTAAACTAGCGGGAGACTACAATGAGCAGTTCTTC
CDR3 protein: CASSKLAGDYNEQFF

clone size: NA
D gene: NA
V gene: TRBV27
J gene: TRBJ1-1
CDR3 DNA: TGTGCCAGCCAAATCGAGGAGAACACTGAAGCTTTCTTT
CDR3 protein: CASQIEENTEAFF

clone size: NA
D gene: NA
V gene: TRBV28
J gene: TRBJ1-1
CDR3 DNA: TGTGCCAGCAGTTTCTCTGGCAGGGGTTTCGTAGCTTTCTTT
CDR3 protein: CASSFSGRGFVAFF

clone size: NA
D gene: TRBD1
V gene: TRBV7-2
J gene: TRBJ1-1
CDR3 DNA: TGTGCCAGCAGGGACAGGGGATTGTCTGAAGCTTTCTTT
CDR3 protein: CASRDRGLSEAFF

clone size: once
D gene: TRBD2
V gene: TRBV4-2
J gene: TRBJ2-7
CDR3 DNA: TGTGCCAGCAGCCAACGGCGGGAGACTTACTACGAGCAGTACTTC
CDR3 protein: CASSQRRETYYEQYF

clone size: NA
D gene: NA
V gene: TRBV7-2
J gene: TRBJ1-4
CDR3 DNA: TGTGCCAGCAGCCTCGCTTTGAGACAGGTTGCAACTAATGAAAAACTGTTTTTT
CDR3 protein: CASSLALRQVATNEKLFF

clone size: NA
D gene: TRBD1
V gene: TRBV5-4
J gene: TRBJ1-6
CDR3 DNA: TGTGCCAGCAGCGGGGACAGGGTGGGATCACCCCTCCACTTT
CDR3 protein: CASSGDRVGSPLHF

clone size: once
D gene: NA
V gene: TRBV6-5
J gene: TRBJ2-2
CDR3 DNA: TGTGCCAGCAGTCGGGACTTCAACACCGGGGAGCTGTTTTTT
CDR3 protein: CASSRDFNTGELFF

clone size: NA
D gene: NA
V gene: TRBV2
J gene: TRBJ2-4
CDR3 DNA: TGTGCCAGCAGTGAAGAAAGAACAGGCAAAAACATTCAGTACTTC
CDR3 protein: CASSEERTGKNIQYF

clone size: once
D gene: TRBD1
V gene: TRBV3-1/TRBV3-2
J gene: TRBJ2-7
CDR3 DNA: TGTGCCAGCAGCCAACTGGACAGGGAATACGAGCAGTACTTC
CDR3 protein: CASSQLDREYEQYF

clone size: NA
D gene: TRBD1
V gene: TRBV11-3
J gene: TRBJ2-1
CDR3 DNA: TGTGCCAGCAGTCGACAGGGCGTGAGTGAGCAGTTCTTC
CDR3 protein: CASSRQGVSEQFF

clone size: NA
D gene: TRBD2
V gene: TRBV27
J gene: TRBJ2-4
CDR3 DNA: TGTGCCAGCAGTATAATCCGGGAGGGAGGTCAGTACTTC
CDR3 protein: CASSIIREGGQYF

clone size: NA
D gene: NA
V gene: TRBV28
J gene: TRBJ1-3
CDR3 DNA: TGTGCCAGCAGTTCAGGGGCTGGAAACACCATATATTTT
CDR3 protein: CASSSGAGNTIYF

clone size: NA
D gene: TRBD1
V gene: TRBV27
J gene: TRBJ1-2
CDR3 DNA: TGTGCCAGCAGCCTAGGACAGGGGGCGGGGGCCTATGGCTACACCTTC
CDR3 protein: CASSLGQGAGAYGYTF

clone size: NA
D gene: TRBD1
V gene: TRBV7-2
J gene: TRBJ2-3
CDR3 DNA: TGTGCCAGCAGCTTAGGCCAGGGGGTTAGCACAGATACGCAGTATTTT
CDR3 protein: CASSLGQGVSTDTQYF

clone size: NA
D gene: NA
V gene: TRBV24-1
J gene: TRBJ2-2
CDR3 DNA: TGTGCCACCTCTATCCCAGGGGAGGGCGGGGAGCTGTTTTTT
CDR3 protein: CATSIPGEGGELFF

clone size: NA
D gene: NA
V gene: TRBV6-6
J gene: TRBJ1-1
CDR3 DNA: TGTGCCAGCAGCCCAGGGAACACTGAAGCTTTCTTT
CDR3 protein: CASSPGNTEAFF

clone size: NA
D gene: NA
V gene: TRBV6-1
J gene: TRBJ1-3
CDR3 DNA: TGTGCCAGCAGTGAAATGTCAGGGGTAGGAAACACCATATATTTT
CDR3 protein: CASSEMSGVGNTIYF

clone size: once
D gene: NA
V gene: TRBV12-3/TRBV12-4
J gene: TRBJ1-1
CDR3 DNA: TGTGCCAGCACGAGGAGGGAGCGAACTGAAGCTTTCTTT
CDR3 protein: CASTRRERTEAFF

clone size: NA
D gene: NA
V gene: TRBV19
J gene: TRBJ1-1
CDR3 DNA: TGTGCCAGTAGTATCGGGGGAGGCACTGAAGCTTTCTTT
CDR3 protein: CASSIGGGTEAFF

clone size: NA
D gene: NA
V gene: TRBV29-1
J gene: TRBJ1-3
CDR3 DNA: TGCAGCGTTGGAGCCGCTGCTGGAAACACCATATATTTT
CDR3 protein: CSVGAAAGNTIYF

clone size: NA
D gene: TRBD2
V gene: TRBV27
J gene: TRBJ2-3
CDR3 DNA: TGTGCCACGAATACCGGGACTAGCGGGGGAGATACGCAGTATTTT
CDR3 protein: CATNTGTSGGDTQYF

clone size: NA
D gene: TRBD1
V gene: TRBV5-1
J gene: TRBJ1-4
CDR3 DNA: TGCGCCAGCAGCTTGACAGGGGGCCTTGCAACTAATGAAAAACTGTTTTTT
CDR3 protein: CASSLTGGLATNEKLFF

clone size: NA
D gene: NA
V gene: TRBV28
J gene: TRBJ1-2
CDR3 DNA: TGTGCCAGCAGTTTGGCAGGGGACGGCTACACCTTC
CDR3 protein: CASSLAGDGYTF

clone size: NA
D gene: NA
V gene: TRBV25-1
J gene: TRBJ1-1
CDR3 DNA: TGTGCCAGCAGACCGAACTCGAACACTGAAGCTTTCTTT
CDR3 protein: CASRPNSNTEAFF

clone size: NA
D gene: NA
V gene: TRBV27
J gene: TRBJ2-7
CDR3 DNA: TGTGCCAGCAGTTTCCTTCCGCGGGACGTAAGCTCCTACGAGCAGTACTTC
CDR3 protein: CASSFLPRDVSSYEQYF

clone size: NA
D gene: NA
V gene: TRBV2
J gene: TRBJ2-7
CDR3 DNA: TGTGCCAGCAGTTTGACTCCAGACTACGAGCAGTACTTC
CDR3 protein: CASSLTPDYEQYF

clone size: NA
D gene: NA
V gene: TRBV6-5
J gene: TRBJ1-2
CDR3 DNA: TGTGCCAGCAGTTTTTCCGGGGTCCTGGGTGGCTACACCTTC
CDR3 protein: CASSFSGVLGGYTF

clone size: few
D gene: NA
V gene: TRBV5-8
J gene: TRBJ2-7
CDR3 DNA: TGTGCCAGCAGCTTGCGCGGGGCGCTAAACTACGAGCAGTACTTC
CDR3 protein: CASSLRGALNYEQYF

clone size: NA
D gene: TRBD1
V gene: TRBV6-2/TRBV6-3
J gene: TRBJ1-1
CDR3 DNA: TGTGCCAGCAGTTACTCCGGGACAGGAAAGAACACTGAAGCTTTCTTT
CDR3 protein: CASSYSGTGKNTEAFF

clone size: NA
D gene: TRBD1
V gene: TRBV20-1
J gene: TRBJ1-1
CDR3 DNA: TGCAGTGCTAGTTCGACAGGGGGCACTGAAGCTTTCTTT
CDR3 protein: CSASSTGGTEAFF

clone size: NA
D gene: NA
V gene: TRBV7-2
J gene: TRBJ1-2
CDR3 DNA: TGTGCCAGCAGCCCGCCGGGGGGAGGCTATGGCTACACCTTC
CDR3 protein: CASSPPGGGYGYTF

clone size: NA
D gene: TRBD1
V gene: TRBV9
J gene: TRBJ1-6
CDR3 DNA: TGTGCCAGCAGCGTAGGCGGGACAGGAGGTTCACCCCTCCACTTT
CDR3 protein: CASSVGGTGGSPLHF

clone size: NA
D gene: TRBD2
V gene: TRBV19
J gene: TRBJ2-4
CDR3 DNA: TGTGCCAGTAGTATCGGGACTAGCGGCAGAATTCAGTACTTC
CDR3 protein: CASSIGTSGRIQYF

clone size: NA
D gene: TRBD1
V gene: TRBV19
J gene: TRBJ1-6
CDR3 DNA: TGTGCCAGTAGCATCCGGGACAGGGGATATAATTCACCCCTCCACTTT
CDR3 protein: CASSIRDRGYNSPLHF